These T cell receptor beta chains were read from a single sample in a study of T-cell memory formation after mild COVID-19. MiXCR, run by TCRdb on the 5' RACE reads, gives a single entry per CDR3 protein. The sample yields about 400,000 distinct CDR3 sequences, under 20% seen once. The sequenced sample was PBMCs or a T cell subset sorted from them (not recorded which). These receptors all stem from a man aged 18 to 30 who had mild COVID-19 (a few samples of this study predate the infection). Cell type and time point are not known. CDR3s include the opening cysteine and the closing phenylalanine or tryptophan. D genes are given only for firm matches. A row's size may be missing; if present it is once, few, many or a size class.

v_gene	d_gene	j_gene	abundance	CDR3aa	CDR3nt
TRBV13	TRBD1	TRBJ2-7	few	CASSLSGGQGSYEQYF	TGTGCCAGCAGCCTTAGTGGGGGACAGGGCTCCTACGAGCAGTACTTC
TRBV11-2	NA	TRBJ2-5	NA	CASSLSEGQETQYF	TGTGCCAGCAGCTTAAGCGAGGGCCAAGAGACCCAGTACTTC
TRBV5-6	NA	TRBJ1-2	few	CASRTTGKTLYGYTF	TGTGCCAGCAGGACCACAGGGAAGACCCTCTATGGCTACACCTTC
TRBV4-2	NA	TRBJ2-1	NA	CASSQDDLREHNEQFF	TGTGCCAGCAGCCAAGACGACCTCAGGGAACACAATGAGCAGTTCTTC
TRBV20-1	NA	TRBJ2-7	NA	CSASDGGLISYEQYF	TGCAGTGCTAGCGACGGGGGGCTGATCTCCTACGAGCAGTACTTC
TRBV7-2	NA	TRBJ2-7	few	CASSPMDLWGLEQYF	TGTGCCAGCAGCCCGATGGACCTTTGGGGTCTCGAGCAGTACTTC
TRBV6-2/TRBV6-3	NA	TRBJ2-7	NA	CASSYSNSVYEQYF	TGTGCCAGCAGTTACTCGAACTCCGTCTACGAGCAGTACTTC
TRBV11-2	NA	TRBJ2-5	NA	CASSVFGGGETQYF	TGTGCCAGCAGCGTGTTCGGGGGTGGCGAGACCCAGTACTTC
TRBV7-2	NA	TRBJ1-4	NA	CASSHTRNTISEKLFF	TGTGCCAGCAGCCACACTCGAAATACGATTAGTGAAAAACTGTTTTTT
TRBV7-3	TRBD2	TRBJ2-3	few	CASSSGGRVDTQYF	TGTGCCAGCTCTAGCGGGGGGCGCGTAGATACGCAGTATTTT
TRBV5-1	TRBD2	TRBJ2-3	many	CASSESGGPGTQYF	TGCGCCAGCAGCGAGAGCGGGGGGCCTGGTACGCAGTATTTT
TRBV6-5	NA	TRBJ1-2	NA	CASSKSPSTAPDGYTF	TGTGCCAGCAGTAAGTCCCCCAGTACGGCACCTGATGGCTACACCTTC
TRBV6-2/TRBV6-3	TRBD2	TRBJ2-4	few	CASSLPRRSGGAKNIQYF	TGTGCCAGCAGTTTACCCCGTCGTAGCGGGGGGGCCAAAAACATTCAGTACTTC
TRBV4-1	TRBD1	TRBJ2-1	NA	CASSFLRGQGGKYEQFF	TGCGCCAGCAGTTTTCTCCGGGGACAGGGTGGAAAATATGAGCAGTTCTTC
TRBV4-1	NA	TRBJ2-1	few	CASSQQESSYNEQFF	TGCGCCAGCAGCCAACAGGAAAGCTCCTACAATGAGCAGTTCTTC
TRBV20-1	NA	TRBJ1-6	few	CSARLTGRGNSPLHF	TGCAGTGCTAGACTCACAGGCAGAGGGAATTCACCCCTCCACTTT
TRBV5-5	NA	TRBJ1-2	NA	CASSLVPEGPGYTF	TGTGCCAGCAGCTTAGTCCCGGAGGGCCCTGGCTACACCTTC
TRBV5-4	NA	TRBJ2-3	few	CASSLRVGVTDTQYF	TGTGCCAGCAGCCTAAGGGTAGGGGTCACAGATACGCAGTATTTT
TRBV24-1	NA	TRBJ1-2	NA	CATPAALHGYTF	TGTGCCACCCCGGCAGCGTTGCATGGCTACACCTTC
TRBV12-3/TRBV12-4	NA	TRBJ2-4	NA	CASSLAVAKNIQYF	TGTGCCAGCAGTTTGGCGGTAGCCAAAAACATTCAGTACTTC
TRBV20-1	NA	TRBJ1-1	few	CSATWQGNTEAFF	TGCAGTGCTACCTGGCAGGGAAACACTGAAGCTTTCTTT
TRBV24-1	TRBD1	TRBJ2-1	few	CATRGQGNNEQFF	TGTGCCACCAGAGGACAGGGCAACAATGAGCAGTTCTTC
TRBV12-3/TRBV12-4	NA	TRBJ1-1	few	CASSLMGSEAFF	TGTGCCAGCAGTTTAATGGGTTCTGAAGCTTTCTTT
TRBV7-9	NA	TRBJ2-7	few	CASSADVHYEQYF	TGTGCCAGCAGCGCCGACGTTCATTACGAGCAGTACTTC
TRBV5-1	NA	TRBJ2-7	NA	CASSLDTPYEQYF	TGCGCCAGCAGCTTGGACACCCCCTACGAGCAGTACTTC
TRBV19	NA	TRBJ1-6	NA	CASSGTSYSPLHF	TGTGCCAGTTCCGGGACGTCTTATTCACCCCTCCACTTT
TRBV28	NA	TRBJ1-5	NA	CASSLSGRYQPQHF	TGTGCCAGCAGTTTGTCGGGACGTTACCAGCCCCAGCATTTT
TRBV5-5	NA	TRBJ2-5	NA	CASSWPRMETQYF	TGTGCCAGCAGCTGGCCCAGGATGGAGACCCAGTACTTC
TRBV4-1	NA	TRBJ2-1	NA	CASSQVQDNEQFF	TGCGCCAGCAGCCAAGTGCAGGACAATGAGCAGTTCTTC
TRBV4-1	NA	TRBJ2-7	NA	CASSQELTGPYEQYF	TGCGCCAGCAGCCAAGAATTGACAGGCCCCTACGAGCAGTACTTC
TRBV9	NA	TRBJ2-1	once	CASSVGHYNEQFF	TGTGCCAGCAGCGTGGGTCACTACAATGAGCAGTTCTTC
TRBV7-3	NA	TRBJ1-6	NA	CASSEEGAEPLHF	TGTGCCAGCAGCGAAGAGGGTGCGGAGCCCCTCCACTTT
TRBV3-1	TRBD1	TRBJ1-6	NA	CASSPGTGGFYNSPLHF	TGTGCCAGCAGCCCGGGTACAGGGGGCTTCTATAATTCACCCCTCCACTTT
TRBV7-9	NA	TRBJ2-3	NA	CASSLPFRGGRSFGDTQYF	TGTGCCAGCAGTCTTCCCTTCCGGGGAGGAAGGTCTTTTGGGGATACGCAGTATTTT
TRBV5-1	NA	TRBJ1-1	few	CASSLGKASGTEAFF	TGCGCCAGCAGCTTGGGCAAGGCTTCAGGGACTGAAGCTTTCTTT
TRBV6-5	TRBD1	TRBJ1-3	NA	CASSYSPGRGRGGNTIYF	TGTGCCAGCAGTTACTCTCCTGGCAGGGGGCGAGGAGGAAACACCATATATTTT
TRBV5-4	TRBD2	TRBJ2-3	few	CASTSGRLAGGVRTDTQYF	TGTGCCAGCACCAGCGGCCGACTAGCGGGGGGCGTACGCACAGATACGCAGTATTTT
TRBV6-1	NA	TRBJ2-1	few	CASVSGVASYNEQFF	TGTGCCAGTGTTTCAGGGGTGGCGTCCTACAATGAGCAGTTCTTC
TRBV29-1	TRBD1	TRBJ2-1	NA	CSAVRDRAHEQFF	TGCAGCGCTGTCCGGGACAGGGCCCATGAGCAGTTCTTC
TRBV29-1	NA	TRBJ2-1	NA	CSVGQRTNNEQFF	TGCAGCGTTGGGCAGAGAACCAACAATGAGCAGTTCTTC
TRBV6-5	NA	TRBJ2-5	once	CASRTPETQYF	TGTGCCAGCAGGACACCAGAGACCCAGTACTTC
TRBV4-3	TRBD2	TRBJ2-1	few	CASSQGQAGGFLDEQFF	TGCGCCAGCAGCCAAGGTCAAGCGGGGGGGTTTTTAGATGAGCAGTTCTTC
TRBV5-6	NA	TRBJ1-4	NA	CASSSTNGEKLFF	TGTGCCAGCAGCTCAACGAATGGGGAAAAACTGTTTTTT
TRBV7-6	NA	TRBJ1-3	NA	CARTLSGNTIYF	TGTGCCAGAACCCTGAGTGGAAACACCATATATTTT
TRBV6-5	NA	TRBJ2-7	NA	CASKGRISYEQYF	TGTGCCAGCAAGGGACGAATTTCCTACGAGCAGTACTTC
TRBV20-1	TRBD1	TRBJ2-6	few	CSWLTGAGANVLTF	TGCAGTTGGCTGACAGGGGCTGGGGCCAACGTCCTGACTTTC